The subject of this entry is one TCR beta chain. The sample originates from a study of cytomegalovirus exposure and HLA in healthy donors. Germline CDR1 and CDR2: SNHLY and FYNNEI. This CDR3 spans 12 amino acids. Trimming took 5 bases from V and 7 from J, leaving 9 bases between them. Each donor was healthy, and each was a bone marrow donor. The PCR used 60 Vbeta and 13 Jbeta primers. TCRdb's table, derived via immunoSEQ multiplex PCR, lists solely in-frame clones and lacks some. The sample includes about 180,000 clones, 85% of them seen just once. The V call is TRBV2, the J call TRBJ1-5; no clear D gene. This TCR came from a boy between 2 and 10 years old in good health and CMV-seronegative. Sequenced input: PBMCs. CDR3 sequence (DNA): TGTGCCAGCAGTACCGCAGGCCAGCCCCAGCATTTT. The encoded protein is CASSTAGQPQHF.